The 24 T cell receptor beta chains below all came from one sample that was sequenced in a study of control samples from healthy donors and cancer patients. Clones were read by immunoSEQ multiplex PCR, and TCRdb kept only the in-frame ones, dropping some. The profile shows around 22,000 clones, roughly 85% of them singletons. Sequencing input: PBMCs. The receptors derive from a man aged 55 to 69 with head and neck cancer.

This chain connects TRBV6-1 to TRBJ2-7; no reliable D call. The V gene lost 2 bases and the J gene lost 5 bases, with 7 bases spanning the gap. This CDR3 is built from 12 residues. Per the germline V gene, CDR1 is MNHNS and CDR2 is SASEGT. The chain's CDR3 is CASSETGDEQYV. CDR3 sequence (DNA): TGTGCCAGCAGTGAAACTGGGGACGAGCAGTACGTC.

The gene calls are TRBV5-4 and TRBJ1-6; TRBD1 is a possible D gene (5 bases). CDR1 SGHNT and CDR2 YYREEE come from the germline V gene (reference sequence). This CDR3 is built from 16 residues. The V end was cut by 2 bases, the J end by 1 base, with 10 bases between. CDR3 region: CASSFEGASYNSPLHF. CDR3 nucleotide sequence: TGTGCCAGCAGCTTTGAAGGGGCTTCCTATAATTCACCCCTCCACTTT.

The genes are TRBV5-1 and TRBJ2-6; D not resolved. This CDR3 spans 15 amino acids. CDR1 and CDR2 (germline): SGHRS, YFSETQ. V was trimmed by 1 base and J by 0 bases, leaving 5 bases between them. The CDR3 loop reads CASSLISSGANVLTF. The CDR3 DNA reads TGCGCCAGCAGCTTGATCAGCTCTGGGGCCAACGTCCTGACTTTC.

The V gene is TRBV27, the J gene TRBJ2-2; TRBD2 is a possible D gene (7 bases). CDR3 length: 18 amino acids. Germline CDR1 is MNHEY and CDR2 is SMNVEV (reference sequence). Trimming shortened V by 2 bases and J by 4 bases, and 20 bases separated the two germline ends. The CDR3 DNA reads TGTGCCAGCAGTTTAAGGAGTTCAGGGGAGGGTATCACCGGGGAGCTGTTTTTT. Its translation: CASSLRSSGEGITGELFF.

The chain couples TRBV19 to TRBJ2-7; a possible D gene is TRBD2 (6 bases). CDR1 LNHDA and CDR2 SQIVND come from the germline V gene (reference sequence). Trimming shortened V by 6 bases and J by 5 bases, and 17 bases separated the two germline ends. The CDR3 has 14 residues. The CDR3 region is CASSPPGLRHEQYF. As DNA, the CDR3 is TGTGCCAGTAGCCCCCCGGGACTTCGGCACGAGCAGTACTTC.

V is TRBV5-1 and J is TRBJ2-1; D might be TRBD2 (5 bases). V lost 2 bases and J lost 7, with 13 bases in between. The CDR3 contains 14 residues. CDR1 is SGHRS, CDR2 YFSETQ, per germline. The CDR3 nucleotides are TGCGCCAGCAGCTTCCGGGATCTAGATAATGAGCAGTTCTTC. It yields the protein CASSFRDLDNEQFF.

This clone occurred a few times. J is TRBJ2-1 and V is TRBV3-1 (or the pseudogene TRBV3-2), with TRBD2 matching 10 bases. The CDR3 covers 17 residues. With 3 bases clipped from V and 7 bases from J, the junction kept 12 bases outside the gene matches. From germline, CDR1 is LGHDT and CDR2 YNNKEL (reference sequence). The CDR3 here is CASSQMGLAGVTNEQFF. The CDR3 DNA reads as TGTGCCAGCAGCCAGATGGGCCTAGCGGGAGTGACAAATGAGCAGTTCTTC.

The V call is TRBV24-1, the J call TRBJ1-5; no reliable D call. This CDR3 contains 14 residues. CDR1 is KGHDR and CDR2 is SFDVKD in the germline V gene. Deletions cut 1 base from V and 0 bases from J, with 3 bases between. The CDR3 region has the DNA TGTGCCACCAGTGATTTTAGTAGCAATCAGCCCCAGCATTTT. Translated: CATSDFSSNQPQHF.

The chain uses TRBV7-8 and TRBJ2-7; the match to TRBD2 covers 10 bases. The CDR3 loop spans 16 amino acids. Germline V lookup: CDR1 SGHVS, CDR2 FQNEAQ. Trimming took 5 bases from V and 0 from J; bases not matched to a gene: 7. CDR3 region: CASSRTSGVASYEQYF. CDR3 coding DNA: TGTGCCAGCAGCCGTACTAGCGGGGTTGCCTCCTACGAGCAGTACTTC.

The chain carries TRBV5-1 and TRBJ2-3; 7 positions match TRBD1. The CDR3 sequence is 14 residues long. Trimming removed 4 bases from V and 6 bases from J; junction bases left unmatched: 8. Germline CDR1 and CDR2: SGHRS and YFSETQ. In DNA, the CDR3 is TGCGCCAGCAGCCCGGGACAGAGAGGGGATACGCAGTATTTT. Amino acids: CASSPGQRGDTQYF.

The chain has TRBV21-1 and TRBJ1-2. TRBV21-1 is a listed pseudogene. This CDR3 has 17 amino acids. This CDR3 reads CASSKGAETPRLYGYTF. The CDR3 DNA reads TGTGCCAGCAGCAAAGGGGCGGAAACCCCCCGCCTCTATGGCTACACCTTC.

V gene TRBV9 combines with J gene TRBJ1-4, with D unresolved. V was trimmed by 3 bases and J by 8 bases, leaving 11 bases between them. This CDR3 comprises 13 residues. Germline CDR1 SGDLS, CDR2 YYNGEE. The CDR3 protein is CASSALGEEKLFF. CDR3 in DNA: TGTGCCAGCAGCGCCCTCGGGGAGGAAAAACTGTTTTTT.

V is TRBV18 and J is TRBJ2-1; TRBD2 matches at 10 bases. This CDR3 spans 17 amino acids. From germline, CDR1 is KGHSH and CDR2 LQKENI. V gave up 3 bases and J gave up 12 bases; unmatched junction bases: 17. The CDR3 spells CASSPPWPSGGPHRQFF. CDR3 bases: TGTGCCAGCTCACCCCCCTGGCCTAGCGGGGGACCGCATCGGCAGTTCTTC.

The rearrangement uses TRBV7-2 and TRBJ2-1; D may be TRBD1 (6 bases). This CDR3 comprises 13 residues. CDR1 SGHTA and CDR2 FQGNSA come from the germline V gene. V lost 2 bases, J lost 6 bases, and 8 bases lay in between. The CDR3 coding sequence is TGTGCCAGCAGCTTAAGACAGGCCAATGAGCAGTTCTTC. Amino acid sequence: CASSLRQANEQFF. Based on the CDR3 plus reference TRBV7-2 and TRBJ2-1, the full variable domain is GAGVSQSPSNKVTEKGKDVELRCDPISGHTALYWYRQSLGQGLEFLIYFQGNSAPDKSGLPSDRFSAERTGGSVSTLTIQRTQQEDSAVYLCASSLRQANEQFFGPGTRLTVL.

The chain has TRBV5-6 and TRBJ2-1; D gene ambiguous. The CDR3 is made up of 16 amino acids. V shed 0 bases and J shed 1 base, with 11 bases lying between them. From germline, CDR1 is SGHDT and CDR2 YYEEEE. CDR3 in amino acids: CASSLAGGLSYNEQFF. The CDR3 DNA sequence: TGTGCCAGCAGCTTGGCCGGTGGGCTTTCCTACAATGAGCAGTTCTTC.

This chain links TRBV21-1 with TRBJ2-1; TRBD2, the table's D call, lacks a check against the DNA. TRBV21-1 is shown as a pseudogene. The CDR3 runs to 17 residues. CDR3 in DNA: TGTGCCAGCAGCAAAGCGCTAAGAGGGAGTGTGGACAATGAGCAGTTCTTC. Its translation is CASSKALRGSVDNEQFF.

This chain connects TRBV5-1 to TRBJ2-6, with TRBD1 as a possible D gene (5 bases). The germline V and J ends were trimmed by 3 bases and 2 bases, with 12 bases remaining between them. Germline loops: CDR1 SGHRS, CDR2 YFSETQ. The length of the CDR3 is 16 residues. As DNA, the CDR3 is TGCGCCAGCAGCTCGTCCCCAGGGACTGGGGCCAACGTCCTGACTTTC. It specifies CASSSSPGTGANVLTF.

The V gene is TRBV27, the J gene TRBJ1-6; D remains unclear. The germline V gene has CDR1 MNHEY and CDR2 SMNVEV (reference sequence). V lost 3 bases and J lost 7, with 4 bases in between. CDR3 length equals 12 residues. The CDR3 protein is CASSFGNSPLHF. DNA of the CDR3: TGTGCCAGCAGTTTTGGGAATTCACCCCTCCACTTT.

The V call is TRBV27, the J call TRBJ1-1; D might be TRBD1 (6 bases). Trimming removed 6 bases from V and 5 bases from J, with 10 bases in between. The CDR3 contains 12 residues. The germline V gene encodes CDR1 MNHEY and CDR2 SMNVEV (reference sequence). CDR3: CASSRTGTEAFF. CDR3 in DNA: TGTGCCAGCAGCCGAACAGGGACTGAAGCTTTCTTT.

The chain is built from TRBV2 and TRBJ2-1; D remains ambiguous. CDR1 SNHLY and CDR2 FYNNEI come from the germline V gene. The CDR3 spans 18 residues. V was pared by 2 bases and J by 4 bases, with 21 bases between. In DNA form, the CDR3 reads TGTGCCAGCAGTGAAAAGGCCGCAACCTTTGGGGTTTACAATGAGCAGTTCTTC. This gives the protein CASSEKAATFGVYNEQFF.

This chain uses TRBV6-6 with TRBJ1-1; 8 nucleotides match TRBD1. This CDR3 contains 17 residues. V lost 5 bases, J lost 0 bases, and 11 bases stayed unmatched. Germline CDR1 reads MNHNY; CDR2 reads SVGAGI (reference sequence). CDR3 loop: CASSPRTGPLLNTEAFF. Here the CDR3 DNA reads TGTGCCAGCAGTCCCCGGACAGGGCCTCTATTGAACACTGAAGCTTTCTTT.

V is TRBV6-5 and J is TRBJ1-3; a weak D match, TRBD1 (5 bases). Between the trimmed V and J ends, which lost 4 bases and 4 bases, there was a span of 14 bases. CDR3 length: 15 amino acids. Germline-derived CDR1 and CDR2 are MNHEY and SVGAGI. For the CDR3, the DNA is TGTGCCAGCAGTTTAATAGGGACCGTAGGAAACACCATATATTTT. Translated, it gives CASSLIGTVGNTIYF.

The genes are TRBV27 and TRBJ2-6; D remains unclear. Trimming pared 3 bases from V and 3 bases from J, leaving 3 bases between. This CDR3 is 13 amino acids long. Per germline, CDR1 MNHEY and CDR2 SMNVEV (reference sequence). Here the CDR3 reads CASSFFGANVLTF. The CDR3 DNA follows: TGTGCCAGCAGTTTCTTTGGGGCCAACGTCCTGACTTTC.

The chain is built from TRBV5-1 and TRBJ1-1; unclear D gene. V lost 2 bases to trimming and J lost 3 bases, with 5 bases between them. CDR1 SGHRS and CDR2 YFSETQ come from the germline V gene. This CDR3 is built from 12 residues. CDR3 sequence: CASSLGYTEAFF. CDR3 bases: TGCGCCAGCAGCTTAGGATACACTGAAGCTTTCTTT. The complete variable domain, with remaining parts taken from reference TRBV5-1 and TRBJ1-1, reads KAGVTQTPRYLIKTRGQQVTLSCSPISGHRSVSWYQQTPGQGLQFLFEYFSETQRNKGNFPGRFSGRQFSNSRSEMNVSTLELGDSALYLCASSLGYTEAFFGQGTRLTVV.